A single sample gave rise to the 32 T cell receptor beta chains below, sequenced in a study of CD4 and CD8 cells across lung adenocarcinoma regions. TCRdb independently ran MiXCR on the PCR reads; one entry per CDR3 protein. The repertoire consists of some 7,700 distinct CDR3 sequences, with less than 55% occurring once and the leading ten covering 30%. Sequencing was performed on CD4+ T cells from the margin of a lung tumor. All receptors come from a male donor with lung adenocarcinoma. The CD4 and CD8 labels of this study may be unreliable.

The CDR3 protein is CASSQGLAGGGETQYF. The CDR3 DNA is TGCGCCAGCAGCCAGGGACTAGCGGGAGGTGGAGAGACCCAGTACTTC. The chain employs TRBV4-1 and TRBJ2-7; 15 nucleotides align to TRBD2. With the DNA end fitting TRBJ2-5 better, the J assignment may be wrong. Germline V CDR1 and CDR2: MGHRA, YSYEKL. The CDR3 has 16 amino acids.

Worth noting for this clonotype: A much larger clone sits a single nucleotide away, making a read error possible. J is TRBJ2-3 and V is TRBV6-1; D gene uncertain. The germline V gene has CDR1 MNHNS and CDR2 SASEGT. CDR3 size: 15 residues. CDR3 sequence (DNA): TGTACCAGCAGTCTAGGCCCCCTGGCCACAGATACGCAGTATTTT. As protein: CTSSLGPLATDTQYF.

The chain carries TRBV6-1 and TRBJ2-1; D uncertain. Near its end, the DNA agrees better with TRBJ2-7, so the J call may be wrong. CDR1 and CDR2 from the germline V gene are MNHNS and SASEGT. There are 14 residues in the CDR3. This CDR3 reads CASSRRASTYEQYF. For the CDR3, the DNA is TGTGCCAGCAGCCGCCGGGCCTCGACCTACGAGCAGTACTTC.

Regarding this clonotype: The final CDR3 position lacks the conserved phenylalanine or tryptophan, pointing to a likely read error. The DNA is omitted, as the CDR3 cannot be located on it reliably, and the CDR3 follows TCRdb's listing. This sequence joins TRBV30 and TRBJ1-4. Germline loops: CDR1 GTSNPN, CDR2 SVGIG (reference sequence). The CDR3 length is 20 residues, termini included. CDR3 loop: CAWLGFFFFKIACCSVAQAE.

This clonotype was recorded a few times. The chain employs TRBV7-2 and TRBJ2-1, with unresolved D. The length of the CDR3 is 13 residues. Germline-derived CDR1 and CDR2 are SGHTA and FQGNSA. Trimming took 4 bases from V and 3 from J, leaving 7 bases between them. The CDR3 loop reads CASSSGHYNEQFF. CDR3 DNA sequence: TGTGCCAGCAGCTCGGGCCACTACAATGAGCAGTTCTTC.

As to this clonotype: The CDR3 does not end in the conserved phenylalanine or tryptophan, so this is likely a read error. The limits of the CDR3 on the DNA are not certain, so only TCRdb's listed CDR3 is given. The chain is built from TRBV6-7 and TRBJ2-6; the table's D call of TRBD1 was not tested on the DNA. TRBV6-7 is sorted into the ORF group, with uncertain function. With termini counted, the CDR3 has 11 amino acids. The chain's CDR3 is CCPQHFKQPGS.

The genes are TRBV10-3 and TRBJ2-3; TRBD2 matches 13 bases. The CDR3 runs 15 residues. Trimming cost V 10 bases and J 1 base; bases outside gene matches: 5. Germline lookup yields CDR1 ENHRY and CDR2 SYGVKD. CDR3 loop: CATGTSGAGTDTQYF. The CDR3 DNA reads as TGTGCCACTGGGACTAGCGGGGCTGGCACAGATACGCAGTATTTT.

This clonotype was detected many times. The CDR3 spells CASSQTGDTQYF. The CDR3 nucleotides read TGTGCCAGCAGTCAGACAGGGGATACGCAGTATTTT. The chain couples TRBV12-3 or TRBV12-4 to TRBJ2-3; 7 bases match TRBD1. V trimming: 5 bases; J trimming: 6 bases; junction bases outside the gene matches: 2. The CDR3 has 12 amino acids.

Points on this clonotype: This is likely a read error, given that the CDR3 carries no conserved phenylalanine or tryptophan at its end. The limits of the CDR3 on the DNA are not certain, so only TCRdb's listed CDR3 is given. The rearrangement links TRBV4-1 to TRBJ2-1. Germline V gives CDR1 MGHRA, CDR2 YSYEKL. The CDR3 comprises 20 residues, both ends counted. CDR3 residues: CAQPRSSFLTRLKIFKNKNS.

This clonotype ranks as medium-sized. This sequence joins TRBV27 and TRBJ2-5, with TRBD1 matching 7 bases. CDR1 MNHEY and CDR2 SMNVEV come from the germline V gene (reference sequence). V shed 6 bases, J shed 5 bases, and the junction held 6 bases outside the gene matches. CDR3 length equals 13 residues. Here the CDR3 reads CASRRQGLETQYF. For the CDR3, the DNA is TGTGCCAGCAGACGACAGGGTTTGGAGACCCAGTACTTC.

The gene calls are TRBV6-5 and TRBJ2-3; possibly TRBD2 for D (5 bases). CDR1 and CDR2 from the germline V gene are MNHEY and SVGAGI. This CDR3 has 18 residues. V lost 2 bases to trimming and J lost 3 bases, with 21 bases between them. Written as DNA, the CDR3 is TGTGCCAGCAGTTACGTCCTCCCCTCAGGAACGGGGACAGATACGCAGTATTTT. As protein: CASSYVLPSGTGTDTQYF.

This clonotype is medium-sized. The chain is built from TRBV12-3 or TRBV12-4 and TRBJ2-1, with D perhaps given as TRBD1 or TRBD2 (6 bases each). The V and J ends lost 4 bases and 8 bases respectively, with 15 bases between them. This CDR3 has 14 residues. CDR3 bases: TGTGCCAGCAGTTACGGGGGCTCGGGGTATGAGCAGTTCTTC. Its translation: CASSYGGSGYEQFF.

A word on this clonotype: One end of the junction fails to match germline, which may point to a read error. V is TRBV7-2 and J is TRBJ2-1; 9 bases map to TRBD2. Germline V gene lookup returns CDR1 SGHTA and CDR2 FQGNSA. CDR3 length: 16 amino acids. The CDR3: CASSPLLDSGRKEQFF. CDR3 coding DNA: TGTGCCAGCAGCCCTTTGTTGGATAGCGGGAGAAAGGAGCAGTTTTTC.

The rearrangement joins TRBV10-3 to TRBJ2-2; 11 bases are shared with TRBD1. With V trimmed by 6 bases and J by 3 bases, 6 bases remained unmatched. The CDR3 spans 16 residues. Germline values: CDR1 ENHRY, CDR2 SYGVKD. The CDR3 nucleotides read TGTGCCATCAGAAACCCGGGACAGGGGGACACCGGGGAGCTGTTTTTT. Translation: CAIRNPGQGDTGELFF.

In this sample, this clonotype turned up many times. The CDR3 spells CASSQLSGRARDEQFF. The CDR3, as DNA: TGTGCCAGCAGCCAACTCAGCGGGAGGGCCCGTGATGAGCAGTTCTTC. The chain has TRBV14 and TRBJ2-1; 10 nucleotides align to TRBD2. CDR1 and CDR2 (germline): SGHDN, FVKESK. The V gene end was trimmed by 2 bases and the J gene end by 8 bases; junction bases not matched to a gene: 9. The CDR3 is made up of 16 amino acids.

This clonotype was detected a few times. The chain recombines TRBV4-3 with TRBJ2-1, with D possibly matching TRBD2 (6 bases). The J call may be faulty, since TRBJ2-5 better matches the DNA end. The germline gives CDR1 LGHNA, CDR2 YSLEER. This CDR3 is built from 13 residues. This CDR3 reads CASSQRLGETQYF. In nucleotides, the CDR3 is TGCGCCAGCAGCCAAAGACTAGGAGAGACCCAGTACTTC.

This clonotype was picked up one time. The chain is built from TRBV4-1 and TRBJ2-5; D remains unclear. CDR1 and CDR2 from the germline V gene are MGHRA and YSYEKL. The CDR3 totals 16 residues. Deletions cut 1 base from V and 5 bases from J, with 17 bases between. The CDR3 DNA is TGCGCCAGCAGCCAAGCTGTAGTCGGCGGCTGGGAGACCCAGTACTTC. The encoded protein is CASSQAVVGGWETQYF.

This clonotype counts as large (0.1 to 1%). The chain carries TRBV7-6 and TRBJ2-1; 12 nucleotides agree with TRBD2. Germline V gene data show CDR1 as SGHVS and CDR2 as FNYEAQ. The CDR3 consists of 16 residues. V shed 5 bases, J shed 7 bases, and the junction held 9 bases outside the gene matches. CDR3 region: CASSNRASGRGNEQFF. The CDR3 DNA reads TGTGCCAGCAGCAATAGGGCTAGCGGGAGGGGAAATGAGCAGTTCTTC.

Turning to this clonotype: A junction end diverges from the germline sequence, so it may reflect a read error. The V and J genes are TRBV6-1 and TRBJ2-1; D not certain. Per the germline V gene, CDR1 is MNHNS and CDR2 is SASEGT. The CDR3 has 14 residues. The CDR3 nucleotides read TGTGCCGGCGGCCCCGCTGTCAACTACAATGAGCAGTTTTTC. The encoded protein is CAGGPAVNYNEQFF.

The rearrangement links TRBV12-3 or TRBV12-4 to TRBJ2-1, with D perhaps matching TRBD1 or TRBD2 (6 bases each). The tail of the sequence fits TRBJ2-7 better, so the J call may be wrong. This CDR3 has 12 residues. The CDR3 DNA follows: TGTGCCAGCCGGAGGGGACACTACGAGCAGTACTTC. Translation gives CASRRGHYEQYF.

The V and J genes are TRBV7-2 and TRBJ2-3; perhaps TRBD1 as D (5 bases). Germline loops: CDR1 SGHTA, CDR2 FQGNSA. The CDR3 extends over 13 amino acids. Trimming removed 1 base from V and 4 bases from J, with 6 bases in between. The CDR3 spells CASSLVGADTQYF. The CDR3 nucleotides are TGTGCCAGCAGCTTAGTAGGGGCAGATACGCAGTATTTT.

This clonotype came up a few times. V is TRBV10-3 and J is TRBJ2-1; D could derive from TRBD1 or TRBD2 (6 bases each). The assigned J gene may be wrong: the sequence end matches TRBJ2-7 better. The CDR3 length is 14 residues. Germline CDR1 is ENHRY and CDR2 is SYGVKD. The CDR3 nucleotides read TGTGCCACCCAGGGGAAGGGAGGAGCCTACGAGCAGTACTTC. Protein product: CATQGKGGAYEQYF.

This clonotype is categorized as medium-sized. V usage is TRBV7-2 and J usage is TRBJ2-4; 8 nucleotides align to TRBD2. CDR3 size: 14 residues. Germline V gene sequence: CDR1 SGHTA, CDR2 FQGNSA. V was pared by 1 base and J by 7 bases, with 3 bases of the junction left unmatched. CDR3 loop: CASSLGGGNNIQYF. DNA of the CDR3: TGTGCCAGCAGCTTAGGCGGGGGGAACAACATTCAGTACTTC.

This clonotype is medium-sized (0.01 to 0.1%). J is TRBJ2-3 and V is TRBV6-1, with 7 bases aligning to TRBD2. Germline CDR1 and CDR2: MNHNS and SASEGT. The CDR3 extends over 13 amino acids. V lost 3 bases to trimming and J lost 11 bases; unmatched junction nucleotides: 8. CDR3: CASSEGGGLVQYF. The DNA of the CDR3 is TGTGCCAGCAGTGAGGGGGGGGGTCTGGTGCAGTATTTT.

This chain connects TRBV4-2 to TRBJ2-1; D perhaps matches TRBD1 (6 bases). Between the trimmed V and J ends, which lost 0 bases and 5 bases, there was a span of 20 bases. The V gene's germline CDR1 is LGHNA and CDR2 YNFKEQ. CDR3 size: 18 residues. CDR3: CASSQDFLTGNRDNEQFF. CDR3 bases: TGTGCCAGCAGCCAAGACTTCTTAACAGGGAATCGTGACAATGAGCAGTTCTTC.

The chain joins TRBV6-1 to TRBJ2-1, with D possibly being TRBD2 (6 bases). CDR3 size: 15 residues. Trimming took 3 bases from V and 1 from J, leaving 10 bases between them. CDR1 and CDR2 from the germline V gene are MNHNS and SASEGT. The CDR3 sequence is CASSETGVSYNEQFF. The CDR3 nucleotides are TGTGCCAGCAGTGAGACGGGAGTTTCCTACAATGAGCAGTTCTTC.

In its sample, this clonotype was seen many times. J is TRBJ2-7 and V is TRBV6-5; D gene ambiguous. V was trimmed by 0 bases and J by 1 base, leaving 13 bases between them. The CDR3 has 16 residues. The germline V gene encodes CDR1 MNHEY and CDR2 SVGAGI. The CDR3 DNA reads TGTGCCAGCAGTTACTCGAATCCAGCACGGTCCTACGAGCAGTACTTC. Translating gives CASSYSNPARSYEQYF.

This clonotype was found a few times. J is TRBJ1-2 and V is TRBV6-1; D might be TRBD1 (5 bases). This CDR3 has 11 amino acids. Germline assignment: CDR1 MNHNS and CDR2 SASEGT. Trimming took off 10 bases at V and 8 bases at J, with 14 bases between the two ends. In nucleotides, the CDR3 is TGTGCCACTAAATCAGGGCCAGGCTACACCTTC. Translation gives CATKSGPGYTF.

This clonotype was seen repeatedly, ten times or more. This chain connects TRBV28 to TRBJ2-7; 7 bases agree with TRBD2. CDR3 length: 15 residues. The germline V gene has CDR1 MDHEN and CDR2 SYDVKM. Unmatched junction bases numbered 13, after V lost 6 bases and J lost 5 bases. This chain's CDR3 is CASSLSGNGRNEQYF. The CDR3 coding sequence is TGTGCCAGCAGCCTCAGCGGGAACGGAAGAAACGAGCAGTACTTC.

The chain employs TRBV7-2 and TRBJ1-5; D remains unclear. V was shortened by 2 bases and J by 0 bases, with 5 bases between the two germline ends. Germline values: CDR1 SGHTA, CDR2 FQGNSA. The CDR3 contains 14 residues. The CDR3 nucleotides read TGTGCCAGCAGCTTATTGCTTAGCAATCAGCCCCAGCATTTT. This gives the protein CASSLLLSNQPQHF.

This clonotype was found many times. V is TRBV27 and J is TRBJ1-2, with 12 bases aligning to TRBD1. The CDR3 consists of 15 residues. CDR1 is MNHEY and CDR2 is SMNVEV in the germline V gene (reference sequence). With V trimmed by 2 bases and J by 8 bases, 6 bases remained unmatched. CDR3 loop: CASSLVGTGGTGYTF. CDR3 bases: TGTGCCAGCAGTTTAGTGGGGACAGGGGGCACGGGCTACACCTTC.

Regarding this clonotype: The junction and the germline gene differ at one end; a read error may be behind it. The V and J genes are TRBV27 and TRBJ2-4; tentative D call: TRBD1 (7 bases). The CDR3 totals 17 residues. Per germline, CDR1 MNHEY and CDR2 SMNVEV (reference sequence). As DNA, the CDR3 is TGTGCCAGCAGTTTCAACCCTCTAGCGCGTGGGACAGATACGCAGTATTTC. Translation gives CASSFNPLARGTDTQYF.